The 8 T cell receptor beta chains presented below share a single source sample, sequenced in a study of shared clonotypes between healthy human individuals. Method: immunoSEQ multiplex PCR; TCRdb's copy keeps in-frame clones and lacks some. Among 600,000 to 750,000 clones listed, about 90% were seen once. Specimen: memory CD8+ T cells from PBMCs. Specified subset: CD45RO+ cells pooled with CCR7-negative TemRA cells. The receptors were gathered from a man aged 18 to 30 in good health. Some clones in this sample may be carry-over from other donors' samples.

The chain links TRBV28 to TRBJ2-5; 10 nucleotides match TRBD2. With the DNA end fitting TRBJ2-7 better, the J assignment may be wrong. The CDR3 is 15 residues long. Per germline, CDR1 MDHEN and CDR2 SYDVKM. The CDR3 DNA reads as TGTGCCAGCAGTTTAATGGCTAGCGGGAGCCTCGAGCAGTACTTC. It translates to CASSLMASGSLEQYF.

This clone was recorded once. The gene calls are TRBV27 and TRBJ2-5; weak D call: TRBD1 (6 bases). From germline, CDR1 is MNHEY and CDR2 SMNVEV (reference sequence). This CDR3 is 13 amino acids long. The V end lost 5 bases, the J end lost 4 bases, and 11 bases lay between the germline ends. The CDR3 sequence is CASSPDRIETQYF. The CDR3 DNA reads as TGTGCCAGCAGTCCCGACAGGATAGAGACCCAGTACTTC.

This chain connects TRBV28 to TRBJ1-5, with D possibly being TRBD1 (5 bases). Trimming removed 2 bases from V and 3 bases from J, with 17 bases in between. This CDR3 comprises 17 residues. Germline CDR1 reads MDHEN; CDR2 reads SYDVKM. CDR3 loop: CASSLMWGQEFNQPQHF. For the CDR3, the DNA is TGTGCCAGCAGTTTAATGTGGGGCCAGGAATTCAATCAGCCCCAGCATTTT.

This sequence joins TRBV28 and TRBJ2-3, with 8 positions matching TRBD2. Germline V gene sequence: CDR1 MDHEN, CDR2 SYDVKM. V lost 6 bases to trimming and J lost 1 base; unmatched junction nucleotides: 3. The CDR3 spans 14 residues. In nucleotides, the CDR3 is TGTGCCAGCAGACTAGCGGCGGGCACAGATACGCAGTATTTT. Protein: CASRLAAGTDTQYF.

The CDR3 DNA reads TGTGCCAGCAGCCAGGAGGATTACTCCTACGAGCAGTACTTC. Translated, it gives CASSQEDYSYEQYF. The chain is built from TRBV4-2 and TRBJ2-5, with a weak D call TRBD2 (5 bases). The J call is in doubt because the DNA end fits TRBJ2-7 better. Germline V CDR1 and CDR2: LGHNA, YNFKEQ. The CDR3 has 14 residues.

On this clone itself: Additional DNA sequences in this sample encode the identical CDR3. The chain carries TRBV27 and TRBJ1-1, with no clear D. Germline-derived CDR1 and CDR2 are MNHEY and SMNVEV (reference sequence). V lost 3 bases and J lost 8, with 7 bases in between. The CDR3 consists of 11 residues. The CDR3 region has the DNA TGTGCCAGCAGTTTTGGTACGGAAGCTTTCTTT. This encodes CASSFGTEAFF.

V is TRBV7-6 and J is TRBJ2-3; 9 bases agree with TRBD2. The CDR3 totals 17 residues. V dropped 1 base and J dropped 4; count of bases not matched to a gene: 9. Germline-derived CDR1 and CDR2 are SGHVS and FNYEAQ. As DNA, the CDR3 is TGTGCCAGCAGCTTAGGGATTAGCGGGAGTGAAGCAGATACGCAGTATTTT. Its protein product is CASSLGISGSEADTQYF. Variable domain in full (rest from reference TRBV7-6 and TRBJ2-3): GAGVSQSPRYKVTKRGQDVALRCDPISGHVSLYWYRQALGQGPEFLTYFNYEAQQDKSGLPNDRFSAERPEGSISTLTIQRTEQRDSAMYRCASSLGISGSEADTQYFGPGTRLTVL.

The J gene is TRBJ2-7, the V gene TRBV6-5; no reliable D call. There are 14 residues in the CDR3. From germline, CDR1 is MNHEY and CDR2 SVGAGI. Between the trimmed V and J ends, which lost 0 bases and 2 bases, there was a span of 8 bases. The CDR3 is CASSYSADTYEQYF. The CDR3 bases are TGTGCCAGCAGTTACTCGGCAGACACCTACGAGCAGTACTTC.